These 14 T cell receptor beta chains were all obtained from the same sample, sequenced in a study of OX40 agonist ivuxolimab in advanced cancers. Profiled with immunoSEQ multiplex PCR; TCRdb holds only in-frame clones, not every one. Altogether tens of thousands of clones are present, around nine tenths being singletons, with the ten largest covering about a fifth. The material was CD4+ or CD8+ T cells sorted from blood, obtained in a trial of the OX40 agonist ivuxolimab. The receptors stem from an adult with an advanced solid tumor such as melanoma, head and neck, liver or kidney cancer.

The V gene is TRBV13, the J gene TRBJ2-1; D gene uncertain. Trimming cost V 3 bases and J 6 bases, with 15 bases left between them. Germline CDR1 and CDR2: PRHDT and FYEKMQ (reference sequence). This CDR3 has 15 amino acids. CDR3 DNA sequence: TGTGCCAGCAGCTTTCGGCATCCGAAGGGCAATGAGCAGTTCTTC. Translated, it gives CASSFRHPKGNEQFF. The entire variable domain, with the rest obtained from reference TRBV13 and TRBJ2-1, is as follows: AAGVIQSPRHLIKEKRETATLKCYPIPRHDTVYWYQQGPGQDPQFLISFYEKMQSDKGSIPDRFSAQQFSDYHSELNMSSLELGDSALYFCASSFRHPKGNEQFFGPGTRLTVL.

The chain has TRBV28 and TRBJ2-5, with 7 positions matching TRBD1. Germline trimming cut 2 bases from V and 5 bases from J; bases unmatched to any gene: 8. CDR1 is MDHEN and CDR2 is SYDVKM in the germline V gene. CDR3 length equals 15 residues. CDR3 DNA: TGTGCCAGCAGTTTACTACAGGGGTTGGGCGAGACCCAGTACTTC. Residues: CASSLLQGLGETQYF.

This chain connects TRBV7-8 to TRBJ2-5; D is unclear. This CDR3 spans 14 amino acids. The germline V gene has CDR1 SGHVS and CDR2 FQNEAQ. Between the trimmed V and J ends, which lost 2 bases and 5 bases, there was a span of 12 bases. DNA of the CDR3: TGTGCCAGCAGCTTACTCGAAATGAGGGAGACCCAGTACTTC. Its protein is CASSLLEMRETQYF. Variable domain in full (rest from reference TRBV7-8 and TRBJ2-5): GAGVSQSPRYKVAKRGQDVALRCDPISGHVSLFWYQQALGQGPEFLTYFQNEAQLDKSGLPSDRFFAERPEGSVSTLKIQRTQQEDSAVYLCASSLLEMRETQYFGPGTRLLVL.

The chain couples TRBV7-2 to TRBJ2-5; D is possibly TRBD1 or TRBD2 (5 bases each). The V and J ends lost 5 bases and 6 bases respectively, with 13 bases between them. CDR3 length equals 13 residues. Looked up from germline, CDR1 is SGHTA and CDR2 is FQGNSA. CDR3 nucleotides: TGTGCCAGCAGCGACCCCCCGGGACAGACCCAGTACTTC. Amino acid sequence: CASSDPPGQTQYF.

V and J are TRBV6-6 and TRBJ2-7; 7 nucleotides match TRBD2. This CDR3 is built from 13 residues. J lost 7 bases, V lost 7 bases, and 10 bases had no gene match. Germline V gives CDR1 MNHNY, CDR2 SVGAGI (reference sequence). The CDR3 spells CASTIGEGTEQYF. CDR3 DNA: TGTGCCAGCACCATCGGGGAGGGGACTGAGCAGTACTTC.

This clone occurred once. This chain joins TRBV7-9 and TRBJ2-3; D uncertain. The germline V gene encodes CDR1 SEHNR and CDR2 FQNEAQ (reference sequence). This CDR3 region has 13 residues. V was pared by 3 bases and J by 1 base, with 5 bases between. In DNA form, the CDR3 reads TGTGCCAGCAGCTTTGGACGCACAGATACGCAGTATTTT. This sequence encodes CASSFGRTDTQYF.

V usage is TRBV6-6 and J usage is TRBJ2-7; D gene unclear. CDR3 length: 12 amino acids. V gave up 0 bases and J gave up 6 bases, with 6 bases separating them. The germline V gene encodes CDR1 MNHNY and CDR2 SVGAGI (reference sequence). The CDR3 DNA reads TGTGCCAGCAGTTACTCAGTCTCCGAGCAGTACTTC. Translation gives CASSYSVSEQYF.

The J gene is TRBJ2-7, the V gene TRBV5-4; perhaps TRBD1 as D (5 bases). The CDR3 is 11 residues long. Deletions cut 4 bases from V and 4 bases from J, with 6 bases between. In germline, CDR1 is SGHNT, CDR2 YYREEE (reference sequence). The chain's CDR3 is CASSQGYEQYF. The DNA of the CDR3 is TGTGCCAGCAGCCAGGGATACGAGCAGTACTTC. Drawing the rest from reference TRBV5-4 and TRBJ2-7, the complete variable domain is ETGVTQSPTHLIKTRGQQVTLRCSSQSGHNTVSWYQQALGQGPQFIFQYYREEENGRGNFPPRFSGLQFPNYSSELNVNALELDDSALYLCASSQGYEQYFGPGTRLTVT.

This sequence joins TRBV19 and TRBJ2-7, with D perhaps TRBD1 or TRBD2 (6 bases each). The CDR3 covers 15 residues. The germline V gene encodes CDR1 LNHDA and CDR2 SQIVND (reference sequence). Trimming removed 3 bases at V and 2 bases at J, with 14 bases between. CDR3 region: CASSIGGSLPYEQYF. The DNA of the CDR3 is TGTGCCAGTAGTATCGGGGGCAGCCTCCCCTACGAGCAGTACTTC.

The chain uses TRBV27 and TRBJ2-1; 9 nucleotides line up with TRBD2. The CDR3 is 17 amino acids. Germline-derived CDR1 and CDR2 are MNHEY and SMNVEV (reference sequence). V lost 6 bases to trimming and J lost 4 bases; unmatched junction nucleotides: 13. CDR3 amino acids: CASSPFPGTSTYNEQFF. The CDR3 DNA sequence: TGTGCCAGCAGCCCCTTCCCCGGGACTAGCACTTACAATGAGCAGTTCTTC.

Here the CDR3 reads CASSYPSGGGTDTQYF. In DNA, the CDR3 is TGTGCCAGCAGTTACCCTAGCGGGGGCGGGACAGATACGCAGTATTTT. This chain joins TRBV6-5 and TRBJ2-3; TRBD2 matches 10 bases. J lost 3 bases, V lost 2 bases, and 5 bases had no gene match. CDR1 is MNHEY, CDR2 SVGAGI, per germline. This CDR3 is built from 16 residues.

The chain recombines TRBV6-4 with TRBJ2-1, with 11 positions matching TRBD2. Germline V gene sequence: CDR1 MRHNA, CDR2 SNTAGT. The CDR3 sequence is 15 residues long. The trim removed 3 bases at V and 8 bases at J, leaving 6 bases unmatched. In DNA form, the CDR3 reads TGTGCCAGCAGTGATGATACTAGCGGGAGTGATGAGCAGTTCTTC. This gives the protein CASSDDTSGSDEQFF.

CDR3 in DNA: TGTGCCAGCAATAACCCCCTCCAGACAGGGACAGGAAACACCATATATTTT. Amino acid sequence: CASNNPLQTGTGNTIYF. V is TRBV27 and J is TRBJ1-3, with TRBD1 matching 7 bases. The CDR3 spans 17 residues. V shed 7 bases, J shed 4 bases, and the junction held 16 bases outside the gene matches. The germline gives CDR1 MNHEY, CDR2 SMNVEV (reference sequence).

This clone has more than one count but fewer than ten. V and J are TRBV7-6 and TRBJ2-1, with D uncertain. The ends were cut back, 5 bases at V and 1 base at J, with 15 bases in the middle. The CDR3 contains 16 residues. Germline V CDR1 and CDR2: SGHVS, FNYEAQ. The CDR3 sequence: CASSHQVPPSYNEQFF. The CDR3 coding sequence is TGTGCCAGCAGCCACCAGGTGCCCCCATCCTACAATGAGCAGTTCTTC.